These 28 T cell receptor beta chains came from one sample sequenced in a study of shared clonotypes between healthy human individuals. Profiled with immunoSEQ multiplex PCR; TCRdb holds only in-frame clones, not every one. The sample includes fewer than 1.6 million clones, 97% to 99% of them seen just once. Source material: naive CD4+ T cells sorted from blood. The subset here: CD45RA+ positively selected. These TCRs come from a man aged 25-40 years in good health.

The chain carries TRBV6-1 and TRBJ1-4; D ambiguous. The CDR3 runs to 15 residues. Trimming left V 7 bases short and J 8 bases short, with 20 bases between. CDR1 and CDR2 from the germline V gene are MNHNS and SASEGT. The CDR3 reads CASTRRSPPGEKLFF. CDR3 DNA sequence: TGTGCCAGCACCCGAAGGAGCCCCCCGGGGGAAAAACTGTTTTTT.

Note on this clone: Other nucleotide sequences in the sample specify the same CDR3. The J gene is TRBJ2-2, the V gene TRBV6-1, with D possibly TRBD1 on 6 matching bases. This CDR3 spans 13 amino acids. The ends were cut back, 3 bases at V and 5 bases at J, with 7 bases in the middle. From germline, CDR1 is MNHNS and CDR2 SASEGT. This CDR3 is CASSEQGTGELFF. The CDR3 coding sequence is TGTGCCAGCAGTGAGCAGGGGACCGGGGAGCTGTTTTTT.

V usage is TRBV19 and J usage is TRBJ2-7; tentatively, D is TRBD2 (6 bases). V lost 3 bases and J 2 bases, leaving 14 bases between the germline ends. This CDR3 region has 15 residues. The V gene's germline CDR1 is LNHDA and CDR2 SQIVND (reference sequence). CDR3 coding DNA: TGTGCCAGTAGTATGTCGCAGGGCGGGACCTACGAGCAGTACTTC. The encoded protein is CASSMSQGGTYEQYF.

J is TRBJ2-2 and V is TRBV19; D unresolved. Between the trimmed V and J ends, which lost 7 bases and 5 bases, there was a span of 23 bases. Germline V gene lookup returns CDR1 LNHDA and CDR2 SQIVND (reference sequence). The CDR3 loop spans 17 amino acids. The CDR3 coding sequence is TGTGCCAGTACCCCCTTTGCGGTTAGTACCGGGACCGGGGAGCTGTTTTTT. This gives the protein CASTPFAVSTGTGELFF.

The chain recombines TRBV29-1 with TRBJ1-1; the D gene is possibly TRBD1 (5 bases). This CDR3 is built from 13 residues. Germline V CDR1 and CDR2: SQVTM, ANQGSEA. The ends were cut back, 7 bases at V and 6 bases at J, with 18 bases in the middle. The CDR3: CSASGGGSAEAFF. DNA for the CDR3: TGCAGCGCCTCCGGGGGGGGAAGCGCTGAAGCTTTCTTT.

The chain has TRBV9 and TRBJ2-2; D is possibly TRBD1 (6 bases). The CDR3 spans 17 residues. V lost 0 bases and J 6 bases, leaving 18 bases between the germline ends. The germline CDR1 and CDR2 sequences are SGDLS and YYNGEE. CDR3 DNA sequence: TGTGCCAGCAGCGTAGGAGGGGGACACTTACAGGCCGGGGAGCTGTTTTTT. This sequence encodes CASSVGGGHLQAGELFF.

The chain combines TRBV5-4 with TRBJ1-2, with 7 positions matching TRBD1. CDR1 SGHNT and CDR2 YYREEE come from the germline V gene (reference sequence). CDR3 length: 15 residues. Trimming removed 4 bases from V and 7 bases from J; junction bases left unmatched: 13. The CDR3 reads CASSNFSTGQAGYTF. The CDR3 coding sequence is TGTGCCAGCAGCAATTTCTCTACCGGACAGGCTGGCTACACCTTC.

The rearrangement uses TRBV2 and TRBJ2-1; D uncertain. Trimming cost V 4 bases and J 9 bases, with 16 bases left between them. From germline, CDR1 is SNHLY and CDR2 FYNNEI. The CDR3 extends over 14 amino acids. Here the CDR3 reads CASSVGRQQVEQFF. CDR3 coding DNA: TGTGCCAGCAGTGTAGGGCGGCAGCAAGTTGAGCAGTTCTTC.

The J gene is TRBJ2-1, the V gene TRBV7-2; D is undetermined. Trimming pared 5 bases from V and 5 bases from J, leaving 13 bases between. Per germline, CDR1 SGHTA and CDR2 FQGNSA. The CDR3 loop spans 14 amino acids. The CDR3 protein is CASSPSVGNNEQFF. The DNA for the CDR3 is TGTGCCAGCAGCCCGTCGGTTGGGAACAATGAGCAGTTCTTC.

V is TRBV28 and J is TRBJ2-7, with 14 bases identical to TRBD2. Germline trimming cut 7 bases from V and 3 bases from J; bases unmatched to any gene: 2. There are 14 residues in the CDR3. Germline CDR1 reads MDHEN; CDR2 reads SYDVKM. CDR3 bases: TGTGCCAGCAAAGGGACTAGCGGGAGCTACGAGCAGTACTTC. Encoded protein: CASKGTSGSYEQYF.

This chain joins TRBV7-2 and TRBJ2-3, with 9 bases fitting TRBD1. The length of the CDR3 is 15 residues. After removal of 2 bases from V and 2 bases from J, the junction contained 2 bases not matched to a gene. Looked up from germline, CDR1 is SGHTA and CDR2 is FQGNSA. The chain's CDR3 is CASSLNRGPTDTQYF. In DNA form, the CDR3 reads TGTGCCAGCAGCTTAAACAGGGGGCCCACAGATACGCAGTATTTT.

This chain joins TRBV10-1 and TRBJ2-7; D not resolved. V was cut by 1 base and J by 3 bases, with 7 bases left in between. The germline V gene has CDR1 WNHNN and CDR2 SYGVQD (reference sequence). This CDR3 comprises 13 residues. The CDR3 region is CASSEFPGYEQYF. DNA of the CDR3: TGCGCCAGCAGTGAGTTCCCTGGCTACGAGCAGTACTTC.

This clone was seen just once. V is TRBV5-4 and J is TRBJ2-3; 11 bases are shared with TRBD2. The V gene's germline CDR1 is SGHNT and CDR2 YYREEE (reference sequence). Germline trimming cut 3 bases from V and 4 bases from J; bases unmatched to any gene: 4. The CDR3 covers 15 residues. The CDR3 here is CASSSPGLAADTQYF. The DNA of the CDR3 is TGTGCCAGCAGCTCACCGGGACTAGCGGCAGATACGCAGTATTTT.

This chain connects TRBV7-2 to TRBJ1-5, with TRBD1 as a possible D gene (6 bases). The V end was cut by 2 bases, the J end by 1 base, with 9 bases between. The CDR3 is made up of 15 amino acids. Germline V lookup: CDR1 SGHTA, CDR2 FQGNSA. The DNA for the CDR3 is TGTGCCAGCAGCTTATTGCAGGGGAGCAATCAGCCCCAGCATTTT. This sequence encodes CASSLLQGSNQPQHF. The full variable domain, rest sourced from reference TRBV7-2 and TRBJ1-5, is GAGVSQSPSNKVTEKGKDVELRCDPISGHTALYWYRQSLGQGLEFLIYFQGNSAPDKSGLPSDRFSAERTGGSVSTLTIQRTQQEDSAVYLCASSLLQGSNQPQHFGDGTRLSIL.

V and J are TRBV29-1 and TRBJ2-1, with D tentatively TRBD2 (5 bases). V gave up 6 bases and J gave up 6 bases, with 24 bases separating them. The CDR3 totals 16 residues. Per the germline V gene, CDR1 is SQVTM and CDR2 is ANQGSEA. CDR3 loop: CSVPRITGSRVNEQFF. CDR3 nucleotide sequence: TGCAGCGTACCGAGGATAACGGGGTCGAGGGTCAATGAGCAGTTCTTC.

CDR3 coding DNA: TGTGCCAGCACTTATCAGCCGTCTGGAAACACCATATATTTT. Its protein product is CASTYQPSGNTIYF. The chain links TRBV2 to TRBJ1-3; D remains ambiguous. CDR1 SNHLY and CDR2 FYNNEI come from the germline V gene. This CDR3 comprises 14 residues. V gave up 7 bases and J gave up 1 base, with 11 bases separating them.

The chain has TRBV5-6 and TRBJ1-1, with D unresolved. V was shortened by 2 bases and J by 3 bases, with 17 bases between the two germline ends. Per the germline V gene, CDR1 is SGHDT and CDR2 is YYEEEE. The CDR3 is 16 amino acids. CDR3 coding DNA: TGTGCCAGCAGCTTATATAAGGGAGCGGTGTACACTGAAGCTTTCTTT. Residues: CASSLYKGAVYTEAFF.

This chain joins TRBV6-1 and TRBJ2-1, with TRBD1 identical over 10 bases. CDR3 length: 14 amino acids. CDR1 and CDR2 (germline): MNHNS, SASEGT. V shed 3 bases and J 9 bases; nucleotides not matched to a gene: 5. The CDR3 region has the DNA TGTGCCAGCAGTGAGACAGGGGGCAGGTTTGAGCAGTTCTTC. Residues: CASSETGGRFEQFF.

The V call is TRBV15, the J call TRBJ2-5; D may be TRBD2 (6 bases). Trimming took 9 bases from V and 1 from J, leaving 18 bases between them. This CDR3 comprises 15 residues. Looked up from germline, CDR1 is LNHNV and CDR2 is YYDKDF (reference sequence). The CDR3 reads CATIIWRVFQETQYF. Written as DNA, the CDR3 is TGTGCCACTATCATCTGGAGGGTGTTCCAAGAGACCCAGTACTTC.

The chain links TRBV19 to TRBJ2-6; D not resolved. The germline V and J ends were trimmed by 5 bases and 2 bases, with 10 bases remaining between them. The CDR3 consists of 15 residues. CDR1 and CDR2 from the germline V gene are LNHDA and SQIVND (reference sequence). The CDR3 sequence is CASSRWGTGANVLTF. The CDR3 DNA follows: TGTGCCAGTAGTCGATGGGGAACTGGGGCCAACGTCCTGACTTTC.

CDR3 nucleotides: TGTGCCAGCAGCTTGGGACAGAGAGCCGGAAACACCATATATTTT. Protein: CASSLGQRAGNTIYF. The chain joins TRBV11-2 to TRBJ1-3; TRBD1 matches at 7 bases. The germline V gene has CDR1 SGHAT and CDR2 FQNNGV. V was pared by 3 bases and J by 4 bases, with 6 bases of the junction left unmatched. The CDR3 has 15 amino acids.

The rearrangement links TRBV4-3 to TRBJ2-3; D may be TRBD1 (5 bases). Germline V gene lookup returns CDR1 LGHNA and CDR2 YSLEER. Trimming removed 4 bases at V and 2 bases at J, with 16 bases between. The CDR3 extends over 16 amino acids. CDR3 region: CASSLSRGRNTDTQYF. CDR3 coding DNA: TGCGCCAGCAGCCTTTCTAGGGGAAGAAACACAGATACGCAGTATTTT.

The genes are TRBV5-1 and TRBJ2-3; 9 bases fit TRBD2. Germline CDR1 SGHRS, CDR2 YFSETQ. Trimming removed 1 base from V and 0 bases from J; junction bases left unmatched: 3. The CDR3 is made up of 16 amino acids. The CDR3 DNA sequence: TGCGCCAGCAGCTTGTCCCTAGCGGGGAGCACAGATACGCAGTATTTT. It is translated as CASSLSLAGSTDTQYF.

The chain couples TRBV15 to TRBJ2-3, with D possibly matching TRBD2 (5 bases). Between the trimmed V and J ends, which lost 0 bases and 2 bases, there was a span of 15 bases. Germline V gene lookup returns CDR1 LNHNV and CDR2 YYDKDF (reference sequence). The CDR3 sequence is 17 residues long. CDR3 loop: CATSRDLGGLLTDTQYF. CDR3 nucleotides: TGTGCCACCAGCAGAGATCTTGGAGGTCTTCTCACAGATACGCAGTATTTT.

The rearrangement links TRBV11-2 to TRBJ2-7, with 7 bases that match TRBD2. The CDR3 extends over 15 amino acids. The germline V gene encodes CDR1 SGHAT and CDR2 FQNNGV. V lost 6 bases to trimming and J lost 5 bases; unmatched junction nucleotides: 13. In DNA form, the CDR3 reads TGTGCCAGCAGACTAGTCTGGCGGGAGCAAAACGAGCAGTACTTC. Protein: CASRLVWREQNEQYF.

The V gene is TRBV5-5, the J gene TRBJ2-7; 9 bases fit TRBD2. CDR1 is SGHKS, CDR2 YYEKEE, per germline (reference sequence). Trimming cost V 1 base and J 0 bases; bases outside gene matches: 5. This CDR3 region has 16 residues. CDR3 region: CASSLSLAGRSYEQYF. In DNA, the CDR3 is TGTGCCAGCAGCTTGAGTCTAGCGGGACGCTCCTACGAGCAGTACTTC.

The V call is TRBV27, the J call TRBJ2-1, with a weak D call TRBD2 (6 bases). Trimming stripped 6 bases from V and 5 bases from J, with 14 bases between. The CDR3 is made up of 14 amino acids. The V gene's germline CDR1 is MNHEY and CDR2 SMNVEV (reference sequence). The CDR3, as DNA: TGTGCCAGCAGCTCCTCTAGCGTGGACAATGAGCAGTTCTTC. Its protein product is CASSSSSVDNEQFF.

The chain combines TRBV15 with TRBJ1-5; no reliable D call. The germline gives CDR1 LNHNV, CDR2 YYDKDF (reference sequence). The CDR3 sequence is 16 residues long. The germline V and J ends were trimmed by 0 bases and 0 bases, with 9 bases remaining between them. CDR3 sequence reads: CATSRDRPNSNQPQHF. The CDR3 DNA reads as TGTGCCACCAGCAGAGATAGGCCGAATAGCAATCAGCCCCAGCATTTT.